This T cell receptor (beta chain) was recovered during a study of Tregs in tolerant kidney transplant recipients. As for the study in general: Related graft donors supplied nonmyeloablative bone marrow transplants, and mixed chimerism was transient.

TCRdb keeps only in-frame clones here, not all; method: immunoSEQ multiplex PCR. The table lists about 61,000 clones, around 85% of them singletons. Unstimulated regulatory T cells (CD4+CD25+CD127-), CD4+CD25- non-regulatory cells, CD4 and CD8 cells were FACS-sorted from thawed PBMCs. An overnight rest at 37°C with about 200 IU/ml IL-2 preceded regulatory T cell sorting from thawed PBMCs. The sample consisted of Tregs from blood, taken before the transplant. The sequence was collected from a human donor who received a combined kidney and bone marrow transplant.

CDR3 DNA sequence: TGTGCCGGCACCAGGAGGCGGGCAGATACGCAGTATTTT. Its translation: CAGTRRRADTQYF. The chain joins TRBV7-2 to TRBJ2-3, with D maybe TRBD2 (5 bases). V was shortened by 11 bases and J by 4 bases, with 16 bases between the two germline ends. The length of the CDR3 is 13 residues. Germline V gene data show CDR1 as SGHTA and CDR2 as FQGNSA.